What follows are 19 T cell receptor beta chains derived from one specimen sequenced in a study of cytomegalovirus exposure and HLA in healthy donors. PCR was performed using 60 Vbeta and 13 Jbeta primers. Clones were read by immunoSEQ multiplex PCR, and TCRdb kept only the in-frame ones, dropping some. The repertoire has 190,000 or so clones, around 83% of them found once; the top ten carry around 1.7%. The sample comprised PBMCs. These receptors all stem from a man aged 50 to 60 in good health and CMV-seronegative.

V and J are TRBV2 and TRBJ2-5; 8 bases fit TRBD1. CDR3 length: 15 amino acids. Germline CDR1 SNHLY, CDR2 FYNNEI. The V segment lost 6 bases and the J segment 4 bases; nucleotides outside the gene matches: 10. CDR3 loop: CASRFQGAGGETQYF. The CDR3 DNA reads TGTGCCAGCAGATTCCAGGGGGCAGGGGGAGAGACCCAGTACTTC.

As DNA, the CDR3 is TGTGCCAGCAGCTTATCAGGCTCTAACTATGGCTACACCTTC. Protein product: CASSLSGSNYGYTF. The rearrangement links TRBV7-9 to TRBJ1-2; no firm D call. The V gene's germline CDR1 is SEHNR and CDR2 FQNEAQ (reference sequence). Trimming removed 2 bases from V and 0 bases from J, with 7 bases in between. The CDR3 consists of 14 residues.

This chain uses TRBV5-1 with TRBJ2-1; D perhaps matches TRBD2 (6 bases). The germline V and J ends were trimmed by 0 bases and 8 bases, with 12 bases remaining between them. Germline assignment: CDR1 SGHRS and CDR2 YFSETQ. The CDR3 is made up of 14 amino acids. The CDR3 sequence is CASSLGGRGDEQFF. In DNA, the CDR3 is TGCGCCAGCAGCTTGGGGGGACGCGGGGATGAGCAGTTCTTC. Based on the CDR3 plus reference TRBV5-1 and TRBJ2-1, the full variable domain is KAGVTQTPRYLIKTRGQQVTLSCSPISGHRSVSWYQQTPGQGLQFLFEYFSETQRNKGNFPGRFSGRQFSNSRSEMNVSTLELGDSALYLCASSLGGRGDEQFFGPGTRLTVL.

About this clone itself: At one of its ends the junction is not consistent with the germline gene, which may arise from a read error. The genes are TRBV7-7 and TRBJ2-2; TRBD1 matches 8 bases. The germline CDR1 and CDR2 sequences are SSHAT and FNYEAQ (reference sequence). This CDR3 has 14 amino acids. The CDR3 loop reads CASSLNRGIGELFF. The CDR3 nucleotides read TGTGCTAGCAGCTTAAACAGGGGGATCGGGGAGCTGTTTTTT.

The chain uses TRBV7-8 and TRBJ2-3; D might be TRBD1 (6 bases). The CDR3 consists of 14 residues. V lost 2 bases to trimming and J lost 4 bases, with 10 bases between them. From germline, CDR1 is SGHVS and CDR2 FQNEAQ. The chain's CDR3 is CASSLSRGADTQYF. CDR3 nucleotides: TGTGCCAGCAGCTTATCCAGGGGCGCAGATACGCAGTATTTT.

The chain has TRBV7-6 and TRBJ1-6, with 7 nucleotides matching TRBD1. V shed 5 bases and J 14 bases; nucleotides not matched to a gene: 15. The CDR3 totals 15 residues. Germline V gives CDR1 SGHVS, CDR2 FNYEAQ. CDR3 bases: TGTGCCAGCAGCGCGGGCCGACAGGGTAATAGGGCCCTCCACTTT. Its protein product is CASSAGRQGNRALHF. Full variable domain (outside the CDR3, taken from reference TRBV7-6 and TRBJ1-6): GAGVSQSPRYKVTKRGQDVALRCDPISGHVSLYWYRQALGQGPEFLTYFNYEAQQDKSGLPNDRFSAERPEGSISTLTIQRTEQRDSAMYRCASSAGRQGNRALHFGNGTRLTVT.

The CDR3 nucleotides are TGCAGCGTTGATTGGGGGGGATACTACAATGAGCAGTTCTTC. Its translation is CSVDWGGYYNEQFF. The rearrangement links TRBV29-1 to TRBJ2-1, with TRBD2 matching over 7 bases. The germline V gene has CDR1 SQVTM and CDR2 ANQGSEA. After removal of 3 bases from V and 3 bases from J, the junction contained 5 bases not matched to a gene. The CDR3 spans 14 residues.

The rearrangement uses TRBV12-5 and TRBJ2-7; D gene unclear. The V end was cut by 7 bases, the J end by 6 bases, with 10 bases between. The CDR3 covers 11 residues. Per germline, CDR1 LGHNT and CDR2 FRNRAP. CDR3 region: CASARGLEQYF. The CDR3 nucleotides are TGTGCTAGTGCCCGTGGCCTCGAGCAGTACTTC.

The chain couples TRBV2 to TRBJ2-1, with 13 bases fitting TRBD2. The CDR3 is made up of 18 amino acids. CDR1 is SNHLY and CDR2 is FYNNEI in the germline V gene. Trimming took 4 bases from V and 5 from J; bases not matched to a gene: 11. The CDR3 loop is CASSGDRRLAGGDNEQFF. The DNA of the CDR3 is TGTGCCAGCAGTGGGGACAGGAGACTAGCGGGGGGCGACAATGAGCAGTTCTTC.

The chain is built from TRBV7-3 and TRBJ2-7; 8 bases map to TRBD2. The CDR3 loop spans 15 amino acids. Germline V lookup: CDR1 SGHTA, CDR2 FQGTGA. Trimming removed 2 bases from V and 0 bases from J; junction bases left unmatched: 3. The CDR3 bases are TGTGCCAGCAGCTTAGGAGCGGGGGACTCCTACGAGCAGTACTTC. It encodes CASSLGAGDSYEQYF.

This rearrangement joins TRBV6-6 to TRBJ1-2; 7 positions match TRBD1. Looked up from germline, CDR1 is MNHNY and CDR2 is SVGAGI (reference sequence). Germline trimming cut 5 bases from V and 2 bases from J; bases unmatched to any gene: 8. The CDR3 runs to 15 residues. CDR3 region: CASSLRGQWNYGYTF. The DNA of the CDR3 is TGTGCCAGCAGTCTGAGGGGACAGTGGAACTATGGCTACACCTTC.

This rearrangement joins TRBV9 to TRBJ2-7; 11 bases agree with TRBD2. CDR1 is SGDLS and CDR2 is YYNGEE in the germline V gene. This CDR3 comprises 16 residues. Trimming at V came to 2 bases and at J to 1 base, leaving 5 bases not matched to a gene. The CDR3, as DNA: TGTGCCAGCAGCGTCGAAGGGACTAGCGGATCCTACGAGCAGTACTTC. Protein product: CASSVEGTSGSYEQYF.

This rearrangement joins TRBV15 to TRBJ1-2, with a possible D match to TRBD1 (5 bases). Germline V gives CDR1 LNHNV, CDR2 YYDKDF (reference sequence). Deletions cut 0 bases from V and 3 bases from J, with 14 bases between. CDR3 length: 16 residues. The CDR3 DNA is TGTGCCACCAGCAGAGAAGGGGCAGGTACGCACTATGGCTACACCTTC. As protein: CATSREGAGTHYGYTF.

The chain has TRBV11-2 and TRBJ2-2; TRBD2 matches at 8 bases. The CDR3 loop spans 14 amino acids. The V gene end was trimmed by 6 bases and the J gene end by 6 bases; junction bases not matched to a gene: 6. Germline V gene lookup returns CDR1 SGHAT and CDR2 FQNNGV. CDR3 residues: CASRGGRRAGELFF. The CDR3 nucleotides are TGTGCCAGCAGGGGCGGGAGGCGCGCCGGGGAGCTGTTTTTT.

This chain joins TRBV19 and TRBJ1-5; 8 nucleotides align to TRBD1. The CDR3 length is 17 residues. Germline lookup yields CDR1 LNHDA and CDR2 SQIVND (reference sequence). Trimming cost V 1 base and J 6 bases; bases outside gene matches: 11. DNA for the CDR3: TGTGCCAGTAGTATAGGGTTGGGCAGGGGGCCAGGTCAGCCCCAGCATTTT. It yields the protein CASSIGLGRGPGQPQHF.

The chain employs TRBV4-1 and TRBJ1-1, with 7 bases matching TRBD1. V was clipped by 4 bases and J by 0 bases; unmatched bases: 14. There are 18 residues in the CDR3. Germline values: CDR1 MGHRA, CDR2 YSYEKL. The CDR3 loop reads CASSRRPQQGIMNTEAFF. The DNA of the CDR3 is TGCGCCAGCAGCCGCCGACCTCAACAGGGGATTATGAACACTGAAGCTTTCTTT.

V is TRBV7-2 and J is TRBJ2-2, with 7 bases matching TRBD1. The CDR3 is 15 residues long. The trim removed 5 bases at V and 1 base at J, leaving 4 bases unmatched. In germline, CDR1 is SGHTA, CDR2 FQGNSA. The CDR3 DNA sequence: TGTGCCAGCAGCACGGACAGGCGGAACACCGGGGAGCTGTTTTTT. It specifies CASSTDRRNTGELFF.

V is TRBV7-9 and J is TRBJ1-2, with 11 bases matching TRBD1. Unmatched junction bases numbered 14, after V lost 6 bases and J lost 2 bases. There are 18 residues in the CDR3. CDR1 and CDR2 from the germline V gene are SEHNR and FQNEAQ (reference sequence). DNA for the CDR3: TGTGCCAGCAGAGACAACCGGGACAGGGGGTTCTCAAACTATGGCTACACCTTC. This sequence encodes CASRDNRDRGFSNYGYTF.

CDR3 DNA: TGTGCCAGCAGTTATAATGGCTACACCTTC. This translates into CASSYNGYTF. The V and J genes are TRBV6-6 and TRBJ1-2; D unclear. V dropped 3 bases and J dropped 6 bases, with 2 bases sitting between them. The length of the CDR3 is 10 residues. Germline V gene data show CDR1 as MNHNY and CDR2 as SVGAGI (reference sequence).